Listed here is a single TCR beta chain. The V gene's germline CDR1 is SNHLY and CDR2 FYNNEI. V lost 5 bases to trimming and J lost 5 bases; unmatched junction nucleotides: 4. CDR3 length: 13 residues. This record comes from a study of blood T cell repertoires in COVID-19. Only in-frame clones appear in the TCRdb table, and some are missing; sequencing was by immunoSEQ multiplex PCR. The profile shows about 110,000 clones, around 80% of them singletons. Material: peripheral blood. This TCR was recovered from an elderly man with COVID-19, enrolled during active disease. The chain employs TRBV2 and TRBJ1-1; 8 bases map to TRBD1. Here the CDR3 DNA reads TGTGCCAGCAGTTTACAGGGGGTGACTGAAGCTTTCTTT. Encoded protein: CASSLQGVTEAFF.